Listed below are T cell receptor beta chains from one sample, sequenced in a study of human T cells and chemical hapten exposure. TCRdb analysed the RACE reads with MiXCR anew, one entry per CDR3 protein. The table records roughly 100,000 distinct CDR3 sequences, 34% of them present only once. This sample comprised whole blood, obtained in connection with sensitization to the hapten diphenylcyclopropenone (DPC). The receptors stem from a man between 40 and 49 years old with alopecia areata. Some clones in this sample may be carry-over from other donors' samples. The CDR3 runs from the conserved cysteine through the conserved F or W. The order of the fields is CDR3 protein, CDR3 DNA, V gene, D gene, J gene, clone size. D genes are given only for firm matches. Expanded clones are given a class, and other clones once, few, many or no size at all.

CATSEGDLKTQYF	TGTGCCACCAGTGAGGGGGACTTGAAGACCCAGTACTTC	TRBV24-1	.	TRBJ2-5	.
CASSPRVLAGSTDTQYF	TGTGCCAGCAGCCCAAGGGTACTAGCAGGTAGCACAGATACGCAGTATTTT	TRBV7-8	.	TRBJ2-3	.
CSVDRDEKETQYF	TGCAGCGTGGACAGGGATGAGAAAGAGACCCAGTACTTC	TRBV29-1	TRBD1	TRBJ2-5	.
CASSSGIADTQYF	TGTGCCAGCAGCTCCGGGATCGCAGATACGCAGTATTTT	TRBV7-2	.	TRBJ2-3	.
CAWSVLKSYEQYF	TGTGCCTGGAGTGTACTAAAGTCCTACGAGCAGTACTTC	TRBV30	.	TRBJ2-7	.
CASSQRDFYGYTF	TGTGCCAGCAGTCAACGCGACTTCTATGGCTACACCTTC	TRBV27	.	TRBJ1-2	.
CASSLGRATDTQYF	TGTGCCAGCAGTTTGGGGCGGGCCACAGATACGCAGTATTTT	TRBV12-3/TRBV12-4	.	TRBJ2-3	few
CSVESGGDGYTF	TGCAGCGTTGAGTCAGGGGGAGATGGCTACACCTTC	TRBV29-1	TRBD1	TRBJ1-2	few
CASSYGQGAKNIQYF	TGTGCCAGCAGTTACGGGCAGGGGGCGAAAAACATTCAGTACTTC	TRBV6-6	TRBD1	TRBJ2-4	.
CASRSYQQSTDTQYF	TGTGCCAGCAGGAGTTACCAGCAGAGCACAGATACGCAGTATTTT	TRBV2	.	TRBJ2-3	few
CASSLGRTGLGIPYEQYF	TGTGCCAGCAGCTTAGGAAGGACAGGGCTCGGAATTCCCTACGAGCAGTACTTC	TRBV11-2	TRBD1	TRBJ2-7	.
CASSFTSQKDEKLFF	TGCGCCAGCAGCTTTACGTCCCAGAAGGATGAAAAACTGTTTTTT	TRBV5-1	.	TRBJ1-4	.
CASSGWTSGRADVDTQYF	TGTGCCAGCAGTGGTTGGACTAGCGGGAGGGCCGATGTAGATACGCAGTATTTT	TRBV6-1	TRBD2	TRBJ2-3	.
CASSYGQGAHYF	TGTGCCAGCAGTTACGGACAGGGCGCTCATTACTTC	TRBV6-2/TRBV6-3	TRBD1	TRBJ2-7	few
CASKDHGANNEQFF	TGTGCCAGCAAGGACCACGGGGCAAACAATGAGCAGTTCTTC	TRBV7-9	.	TRBJ2-1	.
CAWALGPYGYTF	TGTGCCTGGGCCCTGGGACCCTATGGCTACACCTTC	TRBV30	.	TRBJ1-2	.
CASSYYEETQYF	TGTGCCAGCAGTTATTACGAAGAGACCCAGTACTTC	TRBV6-6	.	TRBJ2-5	few